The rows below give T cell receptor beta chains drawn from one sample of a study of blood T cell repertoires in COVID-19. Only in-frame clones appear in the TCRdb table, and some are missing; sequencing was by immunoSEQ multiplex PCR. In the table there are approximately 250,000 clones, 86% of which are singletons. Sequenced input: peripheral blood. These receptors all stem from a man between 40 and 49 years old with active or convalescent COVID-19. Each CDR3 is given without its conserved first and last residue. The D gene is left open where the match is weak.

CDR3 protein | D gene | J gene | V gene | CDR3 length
ASSRGQEYSPLH | TRBD1 | TRBJ1-6 | TRBV7-9 | 12
ASSLAEAENSPLH | . | TRBJ1-6 | TRBV5-1 | 13
ASSPRGDGELF | TRBD2 | TRBJ2-2 | TRBV5-1 | 11
ASSLRDRGHHEQY | TRBD1 | TRBJ2-7 | TRBV7-9 | 13
ASILPGEGYGYT | . | TRBJ1-2 | TRBV5-5 | 12
AIRTGGDRGEIYNSPLH | TRBD1 | TRBJ1-6 | TRBV10-3 | 17
ASSQDTGTGANYGYT | TRBD1 | TRBJ1-2 | TRBV4-2 | 15
ASSQEGAGGAGNTIY | TRBD1 | TRBJ1-3 | TRBV4-1 | 15
ASSQDTSGTPYNEQF | TRBD2 | TRBJ2-1 | TRBV4-1 | 15
ASSPTDSKVQPQH | . | TRBJ1-5 | TRBV18 | 13
ATSDVGADYGYT | . | TRBJ1-2 | TRBV24-1 | 12
AWSGTGAHEQY | TRBD1 | TRBJ2-7 | TRBV30 | 11
ASSRGGRNTEAF | . | TRBJ1-1 | TRBV19 | 12
ASSQAPGQGATGELF | TRBD1 | TRBJ2-2 | TRBV3-1/TRBV3-2 | 15
SLYEQF | . | TRBJ2-1 | TRBV20-1 | 6
ASNEVDTGELF | . | TRBJ2-2 | TRBV7-9 | 11
ASSESGVNTEAF | . | TRBJ1-1 | TRBV10-2 | 12
ASSLRPSRETGNTIY | . | TRBJ1-3 | TRBV7-2 | 15
ASTRIGSTGELF | . | TRBJ2-2 | TRBV2 | 12
ATSDPTSSGTQY | TRBD2 | TRBJ2-5 | TRBV24-1 | 12
ATSDLVQGRGNEQF | . | TRBJ2-1 | TRBV24-1 | 14
ASTTLTGDLHEQY | TRBD1 | TRBJ2-7 | TRBV27 | 13